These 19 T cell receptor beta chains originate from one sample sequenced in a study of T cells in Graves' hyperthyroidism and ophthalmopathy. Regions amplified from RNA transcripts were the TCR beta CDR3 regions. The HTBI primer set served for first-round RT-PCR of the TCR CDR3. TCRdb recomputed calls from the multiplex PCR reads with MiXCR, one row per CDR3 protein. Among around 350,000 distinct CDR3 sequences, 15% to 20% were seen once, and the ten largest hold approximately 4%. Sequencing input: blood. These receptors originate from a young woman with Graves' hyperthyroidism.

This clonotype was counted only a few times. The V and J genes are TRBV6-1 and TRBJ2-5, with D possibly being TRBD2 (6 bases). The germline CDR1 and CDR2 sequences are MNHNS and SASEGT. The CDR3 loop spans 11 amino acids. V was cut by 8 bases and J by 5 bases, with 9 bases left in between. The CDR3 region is CASARGETQYF. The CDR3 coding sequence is TGTGCCAGCGCCCGGGGGGAGACCCAGTACTTC.

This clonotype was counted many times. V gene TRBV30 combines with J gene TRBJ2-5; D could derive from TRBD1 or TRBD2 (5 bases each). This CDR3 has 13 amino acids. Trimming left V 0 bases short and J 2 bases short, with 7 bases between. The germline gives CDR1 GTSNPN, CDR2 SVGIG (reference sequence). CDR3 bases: TGTGCCTGGAGTGTAGGGACGCAAGAGACCCAGTACTTC. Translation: CAWSVGTQETQYF.

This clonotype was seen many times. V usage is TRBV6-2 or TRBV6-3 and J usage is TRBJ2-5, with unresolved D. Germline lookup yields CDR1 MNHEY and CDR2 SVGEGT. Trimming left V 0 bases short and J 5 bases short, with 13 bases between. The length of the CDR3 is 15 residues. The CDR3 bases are TGTGCCAGCAGTTACTCGGCAGATGGCTTCGAGACCCAGTACTTC. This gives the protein CASSYSADGFETQYF.

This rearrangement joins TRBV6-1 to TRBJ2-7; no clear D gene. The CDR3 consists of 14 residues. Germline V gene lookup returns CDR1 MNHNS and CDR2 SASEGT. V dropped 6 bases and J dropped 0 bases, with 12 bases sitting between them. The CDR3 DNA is TGTGCCAGCAGGAACCCTCCCCACTCCTACGAGCAGTACTTC. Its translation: CASRNPPHSYEQYF.

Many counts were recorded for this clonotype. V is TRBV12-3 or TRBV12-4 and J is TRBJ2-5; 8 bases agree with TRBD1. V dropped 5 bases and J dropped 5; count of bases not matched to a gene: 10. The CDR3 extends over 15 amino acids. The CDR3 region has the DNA TGTGCCAGCAGTAACGGGACAGGCCGGTCGGAGACCCAGTACTTC. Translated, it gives CASSNGTGRSETQYF.

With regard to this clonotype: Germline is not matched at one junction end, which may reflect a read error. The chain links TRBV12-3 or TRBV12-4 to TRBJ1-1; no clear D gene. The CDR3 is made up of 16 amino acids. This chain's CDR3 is CASSLAGRGGGTEAGF. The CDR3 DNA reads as TGTGCCAGCAGTTTGGCTGGTCGCGGTGGTGGCACTGAAGCTGGCTTT.

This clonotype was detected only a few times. The DNA for the CDR3 is TGTGCCAGCAGTGAATGGCTAGAGGGTGACACCGGGGAGCTGTTTTTT. Translation gives CASSEWLEGDTGELFF. The rearrangement links TRBV6-1 to TRBJ2-2, with D possibly matching TRBD2 (5 bases). The length of the CDR3 is 16 residues. From germline, CDR1 is MNHNS and CDR2 SASEGT. The ends were cut back, 2 bases at V and 3 bases at J, with 13 bases in the middle.

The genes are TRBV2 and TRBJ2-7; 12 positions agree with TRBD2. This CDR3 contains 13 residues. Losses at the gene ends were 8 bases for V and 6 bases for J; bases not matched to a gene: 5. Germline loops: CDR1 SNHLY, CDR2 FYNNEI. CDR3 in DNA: TGTGCCAGCCTACCGACTAGCGGGGGCGAGCAGTACTTC. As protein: CASLPTSGGEQYF.

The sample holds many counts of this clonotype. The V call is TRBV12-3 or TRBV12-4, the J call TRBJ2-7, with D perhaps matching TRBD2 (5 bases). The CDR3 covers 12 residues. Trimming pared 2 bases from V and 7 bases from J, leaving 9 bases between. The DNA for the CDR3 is TGTGCCAGCAGTTTAAGAGGGAAAGAGCAGTACTTC. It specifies CASSLRGKEQYF.

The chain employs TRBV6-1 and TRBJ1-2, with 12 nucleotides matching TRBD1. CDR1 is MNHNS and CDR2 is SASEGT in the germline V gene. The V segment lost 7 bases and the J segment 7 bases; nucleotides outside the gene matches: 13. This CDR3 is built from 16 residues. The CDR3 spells CASNIGTGGEYGGYTF. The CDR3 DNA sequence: TGTGCCAGCAATATAGGGACAGGGGGCGAGTATGGTGGCTACACCTTC.

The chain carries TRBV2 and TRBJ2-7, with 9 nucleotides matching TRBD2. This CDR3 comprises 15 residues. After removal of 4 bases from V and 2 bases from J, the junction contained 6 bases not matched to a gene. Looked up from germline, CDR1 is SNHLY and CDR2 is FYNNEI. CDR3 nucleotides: TGTGCCAGCAGTGCGTATCTAGCGGGACCCTACGAGCAGTACTTC. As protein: CASSAYLAGPYEQYF.

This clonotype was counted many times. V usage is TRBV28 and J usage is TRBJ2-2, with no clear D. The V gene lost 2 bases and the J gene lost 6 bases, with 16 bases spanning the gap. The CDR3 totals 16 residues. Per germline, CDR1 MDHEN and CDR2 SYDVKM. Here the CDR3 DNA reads TGTGCCAGCAGTTTAATAGGAAGGGTTGCGGCCGGGGAGCTGTTTTTT. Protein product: CASSLIGRVAAGELFF.

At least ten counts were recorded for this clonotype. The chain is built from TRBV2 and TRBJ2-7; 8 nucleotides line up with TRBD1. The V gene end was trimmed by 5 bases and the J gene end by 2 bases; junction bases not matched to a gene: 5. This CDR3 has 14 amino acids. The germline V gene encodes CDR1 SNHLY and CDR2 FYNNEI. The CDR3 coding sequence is TGTGCCAGCAGTTTCGGACAGGGCACCTACGAGCAGTACTTC. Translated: CASSFGQGTYEQYF.

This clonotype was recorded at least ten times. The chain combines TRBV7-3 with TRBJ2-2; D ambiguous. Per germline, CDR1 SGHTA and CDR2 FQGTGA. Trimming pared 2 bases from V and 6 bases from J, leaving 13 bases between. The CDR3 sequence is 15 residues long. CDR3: CASSLQATSAGELFF. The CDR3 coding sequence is TGTGCCAGCAGCTTACAGGCCACCTCGGCCGGGGAGCTGTTTTTT.

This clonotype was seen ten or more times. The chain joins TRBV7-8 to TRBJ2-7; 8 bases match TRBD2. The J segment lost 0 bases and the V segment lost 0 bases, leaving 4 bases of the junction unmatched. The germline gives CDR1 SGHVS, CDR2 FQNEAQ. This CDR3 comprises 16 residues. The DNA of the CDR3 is TGTGCCAGCAGCTTAGCTCTAGCGGGCGACTCCTACGAGCAGTACTTC. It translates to CASSLALAGDSYEQYF.

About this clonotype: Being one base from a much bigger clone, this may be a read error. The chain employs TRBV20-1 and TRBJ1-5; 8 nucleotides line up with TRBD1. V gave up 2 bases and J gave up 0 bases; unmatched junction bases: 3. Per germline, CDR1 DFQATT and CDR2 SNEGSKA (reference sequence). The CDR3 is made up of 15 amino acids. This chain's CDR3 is CSARSDRGSNQPQHF. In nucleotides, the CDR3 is TGCAGTGCTAGATCCGACAGGGGTAGCAATCAGCCCCAGCATTTT.

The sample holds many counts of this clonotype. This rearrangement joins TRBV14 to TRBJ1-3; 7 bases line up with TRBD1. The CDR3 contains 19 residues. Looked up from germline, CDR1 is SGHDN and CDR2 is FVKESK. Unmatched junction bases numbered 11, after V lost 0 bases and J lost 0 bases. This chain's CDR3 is CASSQDLDRRVTSGNTIYF. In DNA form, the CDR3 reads TGTGCCAGCAGCCAAGATCTGGACAGGAGAGTTACCTCTGGAAACACCATATATTTT.

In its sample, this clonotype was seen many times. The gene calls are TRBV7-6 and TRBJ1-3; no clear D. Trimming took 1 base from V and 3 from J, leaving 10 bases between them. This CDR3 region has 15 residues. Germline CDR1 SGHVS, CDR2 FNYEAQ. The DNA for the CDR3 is TGTGCCAGCAGCTTAGAGGAGGGTTTTGGAAACACCATATATTTT. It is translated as CASSLEEGFGNTIYF.

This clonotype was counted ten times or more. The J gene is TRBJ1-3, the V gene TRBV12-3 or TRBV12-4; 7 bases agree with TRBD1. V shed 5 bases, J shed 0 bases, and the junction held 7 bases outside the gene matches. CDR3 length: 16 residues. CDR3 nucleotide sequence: TGTGCCAGCAGTGCCGGGACAGCGAACTCTGGAAACACCATATATTTT. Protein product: CASSAGTANSGNTIYF.